The 2 T cell receptor beta chains given below trace back to one sample, sequenced in a study of monozygotic twins with inflammatory bowel disease. Reanalyzing the 5' RACE reads, TCRdb keeps one entry per CDR3 protein, without DNA. The table lists more than 120,000 distinct CDR3 sequences. Sequenced: blood. All receptors derive from a human donor with ulcerative colitis or Crohn's disease, or a healthy co-twin of an affected twin (not recorded which).

The V call is TRBV6-5, the J call TRBJ1-5; TCRdb designates TRBD1, a call that cannot be tested without DNA. The CDR3 is made up of 15 amino acids. Germline assignment: CDR1 MNHEY and CDR2 SVGAGI. The chain's CDR3 is CASSYGQGGNQPQHF.

CDR3 protein: CSAKSRDRGSIYGYTF. This chain uses TRBV20-1 with TRBJ1-2; TCRdb's D gene call, TRBD1, goes unchecked for lack of DNA. Germline CDR1 and CDR2: DFQATT and SNEGSKA (reference sequence). CDR3 length equals 16 residues.